This is a list of T cell receptor beta chains from one sample in a study of control samples from healthy donors and cancer patients. Some clones are missing from TCRdb's copy, which holds only in-frame ones; the method was immunoSEQ multiplex PCR. The sample lists over 110,000 clones, roughly 92% occurring once. The sample was blood. The source is a man under 40 in good health. Each CDR3 is given with its conserved first and last residue. Fields, in order: D gene, clone size, V gene, J gene, CDR3 DNA, CDR3 protein. A D gene is named only where the DNA matches it firmly. Size values are once, few and many counts, or a class for expanded clones, and some rows have none.

D gene: NA
clone size: NA
V gene: TRBV27
J gene: TRBJ1-4
CDR3 DNA: TGTGCCAGCAGGATCATAGACCAGGTTGGAAATGAAAAACTGTTTTTT
CDR3 protein: CASRIIDQVGNEKLFF

D gene: TRBD2
clone size: NA
V gene: TRBV7-2
J gene: TRBJ2-1
CDR3 DNA: TGTGCCAGCAGCTTAGCAGCGGGAGGGAATGAGCAGTTCTTC
CDR3 protein: CASSLAAGGNEQFF

D gene: NA
clone size: NA
V gene: TRBV7-3
J gene: TRBJ2-2
CDR3 DNA: TGTGCCAGCAGCTTCCTGGGCCCACCACTACTGACAACGAACACCGGGGAGCTGTTTTTT
CDR3 protein: CASSFLGPPLLTTNTGELFF

D gene: NA
clone size: NA
V gene: TRBV28
J gene: TRBJ2-2
CDR3 DNA: TGTGCCAGCAGTCCCGGGACCCCATCCGGGGAGCTGTTTTTT
CDR3 protein: CASSPGTPSGELFF

D gene: TRBD2
clone size: NA
V gene: TRBV11-2
J gene: TRBJ2-1
CDR3 DNA: TGTGCCAGCAGCTTAGATGGGACTAGCGTCTACAATGAGCAGTTCTTC
CDR3 protein: CASSLDGTSVYNEQFF

D gene: TRBD2
clone size: NA
V gene: TRBV2
J gene: TRBJ2-1
CDR3 DNA: TGTGCCAGTGTTGAGGGGAGTCAAGCGGGGAAGCAGTTCTTC
CDR3 protein: CASVEGSQAGKQFF

D gene: TRBD1
clone size: NA
V gene: TRBV2
J gene: TRBJ1-5
CDR3 DNA: TGTGCCAGCAGGGACAGGTCGGACTCAAGTCAGCCCCAGCATTTT
CDR3 protein: CASRDRSDSSQPQHF

D gene: TRBD1
clone size: NA
V gene: TRBV7-6
J gene: TRBJ2-2
CDR3 DNA: TGTGCCAGCAGCTTAATCTACAGGGGGTTGGCACCGACCGGGGAGCTGTTTTTT
CDR3 protein: CASSLIYRGLAPTGELFF

D gene: TRBD1
clone size: NA
V gene: TRBV19
J gene: TRBJ1-2
CDR3 DNA: TGTGCCAGTAGTATATTTGGGACAGGGGTTGATGGCTACACCTTC
CDR3 protein: CASSIFGTGVDGYTF

D gene: TRBD2
clone size: NA
V gene: TRBV7-2
J gene: TRBJ2-2
CDR3 DNA: TGTGCCAGCAGCGCCGAGGGGAGGGGTAGTCCCGGGGAGCTGTTTTTT
CDR3 protein: CASSAEGRGSPGELFF

D gene: NA
clone size: NA
V gene: TRBV6-5
J gene: TRBJ1-2
CDR3 DNA: TGTGCCAGCAGCCCCGCAACCGGCTACGGCTACACCTTC
CDR3 protein: CASSPATGYGYTF

D gene: TRBD1
clone size: NA
V gene: TRBV30
J gene: TRBJ1-2
CDR3 DNA: TGTGCCTGGAGGTTGACAGGGAGCGTCTATGGCTACACCTTC
CDR3 protein: CAWRLTGSVYGYTF

D gene: TRBD2
clone size: NA
V gene: TRBV4-1
J gene: TRBJ2-3
CDR3 DNA: TGCGCCAGCAGCCAAGATAGCGGGACCACCCTTCGCACAGATACGCAGTATTTT
CDR3 protein: CASSQDSGTTLRTDTQYF

D gene: NA
clone size: NA
V gene: TRBV11-1
J gene: TRBJ2-2
CDR3 DNA: TGTGCCAGCAGCTCTAAAGCTGCCGGGGAGCTGTTTTTT
CDR3 protein: CASSSKAAGELFF

D gene: NA
clone size: few
V gene: TRBV6-1
J gene: TRBJ1-3
CDR3 DNA: TGTGCCAGCAGTGATCCCCTACACAGTGGAAACACCATATATTTT
CDR3 protein: CASSDPLHSGNTIYF

D gene: NA
clone size: NA
V gene: TRBV6-5
J gene: TRBJ2-5
CDR3 DNA: TGTGCCAGCAAACCCGTCTTCGGGTCGGGTAAGACCCAGTACTTC
CDR3 protein: CASKPVFGSGKTQYF

D gene: NA
clone size: NA
V gene: TRBV7-6
J gene: TRBJ2-7
CDR3 DNA: TGTGCCAGCAGCTTAGGCGAGACCGTTCACGAGCAGTACTTC
CDR3 protein: CASSLGETVHEQYF

D gene: TRBD2
clone size: once
V gene: TRBV19
J gene: TRBJ2-5
CDR3 DNA: TGTGCCAGTAGTATCGGGACTACCCGATCGGAGACCCAGTACTTC
CDR3 protein: CASSIGTTRSETQYF

D gene: NA
clone size: NA
V gene: TRBV11-2
J gene: TRBJ2-1
CDR3 DNA: TGTGCCAGCAGCTTAGACGGTCGCGGACAGTTCTTC
CDR3 protein: CASSLDGRGQFF

D gene: NA
clone size: NA
V gene: TRBV7-8
J gene: TRBJ2-1
CDR3 DNA: TGTGCCAGCAGCTTACCGCGGGACAGACACAATGAGCAGTTCTTC
CDR3 protein: CASSLPRDRHNEQFF

D gene: NA
clone size: NA
V gene: TRBV2
J gene: TRBJ2-4
CDR3 DNA: TGTGCCAGCAGTGACTCAAGGACAACGAACATTCAGTACTTC
CDR3 protein: CASSDSRTTNIQYF

D gene: NA
clone size: NA
V gene: TRBV10-1
J gene: TRBJ1-1
CDR3 DNA: TGCGCCAGCAGTGGGCTGGGTAGGACTGAAGCTTTCTTT
CDR3 protein: CASSGLGRTEAFF

D gene: NA
clone size: NA
V gene: TRBV7-6
J gene: TRBJ2-4
CDR3 DNA: TGTGCCAGCAGCTTAGTGGAGGGAAACATTCAGTACTTC
CDR3 protein: CASSLVEGNIQYF

D gene: NA
clone size: NA
V gene: TRBV28
J gene: TRBJ1-2
CDR3 DNA: TGTGCCAGCAGTACAGACTATGGCTACACCTTC
CDR3 protein: CASSTDYGYTF

D gene: NA
clone size: once
V gene: TRBV4-1
J gene: TRBJ2-5
CDR3 DNA: TGCGCCAGCAGCCAAACCAACAATCAAGAGACCCAGTACTTC
CDR3 protein: CASSQTNNQETQYF

D gene: TRBD1
clone size: NA
V gene: TRBV27
J gene: TRBJ2-7
CDR3 DNA: TGTGCCAGCAGTTTATACACAGGGGGCGTCGGCGAGCAGTACTTC
CDR3 protein: CASSLYTGGVGEQYF

D gene: TRBD1
clone size: NA
V gene: TRBV28
J gene: TRBJ2-3
CDR3 DNA: TGTGCCAGCAGTCCTAGGACAGGGGGCACTGGGTACACAGATACGCAGTATTTT
CDR3 protein: CASSPRTGGTGYTDTQYF

D gene: TRBD2
clone size: NA
V gene: TRBV7-9
J gene: TRBJ2-2
CDR3 DNA: TGTGCCAGCAGCCCTAGACTAGCTTTGGGCGGGGAGCTGTTTTTT
CDR3 protein: CASSPRLALGGELFF

D gene: TRBD2
clone size: once
V gene: TRBV5-6
J gene: TRBJ2-1
CDR3 DNA: TGTGCCAGCAGCAGCGACCGGGACAGGGGACTAGCGGGAGGCAATGAGCAGTTCTTC
CDR3 protein: CASSSDRDRGLAGGNEQFF

D gene: NA
clone size: NA
V gene: TRBV6-6
J gene: TRBJ2-5
CDR3 DNA: TGTGCCAGCAGTTACCTCGGGGTTTTTGGGGAGACCCAGTACTTC
CDR3 protein: CASSYLGVFGETQYF

D gene: NA
clone size: NA
V gene: TRBV7-3
J gene: TRBJ2-5
CDR3 DNA: TGTGCCAGCAGCCCCGGACCGCAAGAGACCCAGTACTTC
CDR3 protein: CASSPGPQETQYF

D gene: TRBD1
clone size: NA
V gene: TRBV4-3
J gene: TRBJ1-4
CDR3 DNA: TGCGCCAGCAGCCAAGAAGGGGGACAGGGGGCAACTAATGAAAAACTGTTTTTT
CDR3 protein: CASSQEGGQGATNEKLFF

D gene: TRBD2
clone size: NA
V gene: TRBV6-2/TRBV6-3
J gene: TRBJ2-1
CDR3 DNA: TGTGCCAGCAGTTATATGACTAGCGGGCCCCGATACAATGAGCAGTTCTTC
CDR3 protein: CASSYMTSGPRYNEQFF

D gene: TRBD1
clone size: NA
V gene: TRBV6-1
J gene: TRBJ2-7
CDR3 DNA: TGTGCCAGCAGTGAAAGGATGTCCCCGGGACAGCATTACTTC
CDR3 protein: CASSERMSPGQHYF

D gene: NA
clone size: NA
V gene: TRBV25-1
J gene: TRBJ1-2
CDR3 DNA: TGTGCCAGCAGTGAAGCTGCTAATAACTATGGCTACACCTTC
CDR3 protein: CASSEAANNYGYTF

D gene: NA
clone size: once
V gene: TRBV27
J gene: TRBJ1-1
CDR3 DNA: TGTGCCAGCAGACTCGGGCCAGGGTTGAACACTGAAGCTTTCTTT
CDR3 protein: CASRLGPGLNTEAFF

D gene: NA
clone size: NA
V gene: TRBV11-2
J gene: TRBJ2-5
CDR3 DNA: TGTGCCAGCAGCGACGAAGAGACCCAGTACTTC
CDR3 protein: CASSDEETQYF

D gene: NA
clone size: NA
V gene: TRBV12-3/TRBV12-4
J gene: TRBJ2-3
CDR3 DNA: TGTGCCAGCGGACGCACAGATACGCAGTATTTT
CDR3 protein: CASGRTDTQYF

D gene: NA
clone size: NA
V gene: TRBV11-2
J gene: TRBJ2-7
CDR3 DNA: TGTGCCAGCAGCCCCTCGGGCGGGATATTCGAGCAGTACTTC
CDR3 protein: CASSPSGGIFEQYF

D gene: NA
clone size: NA
V gene: TRBV9
J gene: TRBJ2-1
CDR3 DNA: TGTGCCAGCAGCGTAGTGAGGGAATCCTACAATGAGCAGTTCTTC
CDR3 protein: CASSVVRESYNEQFF

D gene: TRBD2
clone size: NA
V gene: TRBV5-1
J gene: TRBJ2-3
CDR3 DNA: TGCGCCACCACGAATGTCGGGAGGAGCACAGATACGCAGTATTTT
CDR3 protein: CATTNVGRSTDTQYF

D gene: NA
clone size: NA
V gene: TRBV7-9
J gene: TRBJ2-3
CDR3 DNA: TGTGCCAGCAGATACATCAGCACAGATACGCAGTATTTT
CDR3 protein: CASRYISTDTQYF

D gene: NA
clone size: NA
V gene: TRBV9
J gene: TRBJ1-3
CDR3 DNA: TGTGCCAGCAGCGTAGATCCGGCAGGAATCCTCTCTGGAAACACCATATATTTT
CDR3 protein: CASSVDPAGILSGNTIYF

D gene: NA
clone size: NA
V gene: TRBV18
J gene: TRBJ2-5
CDR3 DNA: TGTGCCAGCTCACCACTAGCGGAAGAGACCCAGTACTTC
CDR3 protein: CASSPLAEETQYF

D gene: TRBD1
clone size: NA
V gene: TRBV11-2
J gene: TRBJ2-5
CDR3 DNA: TGTGCCAGCAGCCCAGAAGGACAGGTTCGAGAGACCCAGTACTTC
CDR3 protein: CASSPEGQVRETQYF